These 12 T cell receptor beta chains share one sample of origin, sequenced in a study of blood T cell repertoires in COVID-19. Clones were sequenced by immunoSEQ multiplex PCR, and TCRdb holds only the in-frame ones, with some missing. The table lists approximately 100,000 clones, approximately 93% of them singletons, with 0.85% to 1% in the top ten. Sequenced material: peripheral blood. The receptors come from a man between 60 and 75 years old with acute or convalescent COVID-19.

The chain is built from TRBV5-1 and TRBJ2-5; a weak D match, TRBD2 (6 bases). The V gene lost 0 bases and the J gene lost 4 bases, with 16 bases spanning the gap. Germline V CDR1 and CDR2: SGHRS, YFSETQ. The CDR3 is 16 residues long. The CDR3 sequence: CASSLEVGLMGETQYF. The CDR3 coding sequence is TGCGCCAGCAGCTTGGAGGTGGGACTGATGGGAGAGACCCAGTACTTC.

The V call is TRBV3-1 (or the pseudogene TRBV3-2), the J call TRBJ2-5; 7 nucleotides align to TRBD1. The CDR3 runs 16 residues. V shed 1 base, J shed 1 base, and the junction held 6 bases outside the gene matches. Per germline, CDR1 LGHDT and CDR2 YNNKEL (reference sequence). The CDR3: CASSQVQQGSQETQYF. In nucleotides, the CDR3 is TGTGCCAGCAGCCAAGTGCAACAGGGGTCCCAAGAGACCCAGTACTTC.

The rearrangement links TRBV7-9 to TRBJ2-6; D ambiguous. Germline V gene data show CDR1 as SEHNR and CDR2 as FQNEAQ (reference sequence). V dropped 8 bases and J dropped 0 bases, with 5 bases sitting between them. CDR3 size: 13 residues. In DNA form, the CDR3 reads TGTGCCAGCGGCCCCTCTGGGGCCAACGTCCTGACTTTC. Amino acid sequence: CASGPSGANVLTF.

This clone was detected only a few times. The V and J genes are TRBV3-1 (or the pseudogene TRBV3-2) and TRBJ1-1; the match to TRBD1 covers 7 bases. The V gene's germline CDR1 is LGHDT and CDR2 YNNKEL (reference sequence). The CDR3 is 18 amino acids. V shed 1 base, J shed 4 bases, and the junction held 15 bases outside the gene matches. CDR3 nucleotide sequence: TGTGCCAGCAGCCAAGTACCTGTCGTAACAGGGGACGGCACTGAAGCTTTCTTT. Translated: CASSQVPVVTGDGTEAFF.

The chain has TRBV29-1 and TRBJ1-5; D is ambiguous. V was clipped by 5 bases and J by 6 bases, with 14 bases between them. CDR3 length equals 13 residues. In germline, CDR1 is SQVTM, CDR2 ANQGSEA. CDR3 nucleotides: TGCAGCGTTAGACCCGACTCTTCTCAGCCCCAGCATTTT. It codes for CSVRPDSSQPQHF.

This clone has only one observation. The missing conserved phenylalanine or tryptophan at the end of this CDR3 makes a read error likely. The DNA is left out, because the CDR3 cannot be placed on it with certainty; the CDR3 is given as TCRdb lists it. This rearrangement joins TRBV6-1 to TRBJ1-1; the table gives TRBD1 as D, unverified against the DNA. The CDR3 length equals 13 residues, ends included. Germline loops: CDR1 MNHNS, CDR2 SASEGT. The CDR3 here is CASSEVRRQGATV.

The rearrangement links TRBV10-3 to TRBJ2-2; D possibly corresponds to TRBD1 (5 bases). The CDR3 length is 17 residues. Trimming took 6 bases from V and 5 from J, leaving 22 bases between them. CDR1 ENHRY and CDR2 SYGVKD come from the germline V gene. In nucleotides, the CDR3 is TGTGCCATCAGAAAACAGGTTCCCCCCCCTGTAACCGGGGAGCTGTTTTTT. This translates into CAIRKQVPPPVTGELFF.

The chain recombines TRBV28 with TRBJ1-5, with D perhaps matching TRBD1 (5 bases). Per germline, CDR1 MDHEN and CDR2 SYDVKM. The CDR3 runs 14 residues. Between the trimmed V and J ends, which lost 5 bases and 4 bases, there was a span of 12 bases. Here the CDR3 reads CASSPDSFNQPQHF. DNA for the CDR3: TGTGCCAGCAGTCCTGACAGTTTTAATCAGCCCCAGCATTTT.

The chain recombines TRBV15 with TRBJ1-1; D might be TRBD1 (6 bases). Germline CDR1 and CDR2: LNHNV and YYDKDF (reference sequence). The CDR3 is 14 amino acids. Trimming removed 2 bases at V and 11 bases at J, with 18 bases between. As DNA, the CDR3 is TGTGCCACCAGCAGACGTCCGACCCCAGGGGCTGCTTTCTTT. Protein product: CATSRRPTPGAAFF. Variable domain in full (rest from reference TRBV15 and TRBJ1-1): DAMVIQNPRYQVTQFGKPVTLSCSQTLNHNVMYWYQQKSSQAPKLLFHYYDKDFNNEADTPDNFQSRRPNTSFCFLDIRSPGLGDTAMYLCATSRRPTPGAAFFGQGTRLTVV.

This clone was recorded once. This chain uses TRBV10-3 with TRBJ2-1, with 8 bases identical to TRBD2. Germline V gives CDR1 ENHRY, CDR2 SYGVKD. The junction had 7 bases not matched to a gene; V was cut back by 4 bases and J by 5 bases. The CDR3 runs to 15 residues. The CDR3 DNA reads as TGTGCCATCAGTGGTGGTAGCGGGATTAACAATGAGCAGTTCTTC. Its translation: CAISGGSGINNEQFF.

This sequence joins TRBV11-2 and TRBJ2-7; 8 nucleotides match TRBD1. The CDR3 extends over 15 amino acids. Germline V gives CDR1 SGHAT, CDR2 FQNNGV. V trimming: 5 bases; J trimming: 3 bases; junction bases outside the gene matches: 9. The CDR3 nucleotides are TGTGCCAGCAGCCCGGGGGCAGGGGGCAGCTACGAGCAGTACTTC. Its translation is CASSPGAGGSYEQYF. The entire variable domain, with the rest obtained from reference TRBV11-2 and TRBJ2-7, is as follows: EAGVAQSPRYKIIEKRQSVAFWCNPISGHATLYWYQQILGQGPKLLIQFQNNGVVDDSQLPKDRFSAERLKGVDSTLKIQPAKLEDSAVYLCASSPGAGGSYEQYFGPGTRLTVT.

The chain uses TRBV6-5 and TRBJ2-7; D possibly corresponds to TRBD1 (6 bases). Trimming shortened V by 8 bases and J by 2 bases, and 19 bases separated the two germline ends. Germline V gives CDR1 MNHEY, CDR2 SVGAGI. The length of the CDR3 is 15 residues. CDR3 sequence (DNA): TGTGCCAGCGCCCAATCCCCAGGGGCCGCCTACGAGCAGTACGTC. Protein product: CASAQSPGAAYEQYV.